This T cell receptor (beta chain) was captured by sequencing in a study of response to subunit inactivated influenza vaccine. MiXCR, applied by TCRdb to the RT-PCR reads, yields one record per CDR3 protein. The table lists around 570,000 distinct CDR3 sequences, 11% of them singletons. Germline V lookup: CDR1 SGHRS, CDR2 YFSETQ. The V end lost 1 base, the J end lost 2 bases, and 7 bases lay between the germline ends. This CDR3 region has 13 residues. There are a few counts of this clonotype. These data were likewise used in another study, on T cells expressing NK-cell markers. Turning to that study: Researchers built TCR beta cDNA using 5'RACE template switching with UMIs.

The sample in question was PBMCs from blood, obtained on the day of vaccination. The chain has TRBV5-1 and TRBJ2-7; D possibly corresponds to TRBD2 (6 bases). The source is a man aged 45-65 years who received an inactivated influenza vaccine. CDR3 nucleotide sequence: TGCGCCAGCAGCTTGAGGGAGGCCTACGAGCAGTACTTC. Translated, it gives CASSLREAYEQYF.